This T cell receptor (beta chain) was captured by sequencing in a study of cytomegalovirus exposure and HLA in healthy donors. Study results and limitations: A few chains tied to CMV proved CMV antigen-specific in vitro. Many donors carried some public TCRs, although rarity characterized most TCR sequences.

The CDR3 is made up of 16 amino acids. Per germline, CDR1 SQVTM and CDR2 ANQGSEA. With V trimmed by 5 bases and J by 2 bases, 10 bases remained unmatched. For this clone: The antigen remains unidentified.

The repertoire was sequenced with immunoSEQ multiplex PCR; TCRdb's copy has only in-frame clones and lacks some. The sample lists 55,000 to 80,000 clones; about 95% were seen once. Specimen: PBMCs. This rearrangement joins TRBV29-1 to TRBJ2-1; TRBD2 agrees at 9 bases. The TCR comes from a woman younger than 35 in good health and CMV-seropositive. CDR3 residues: CSVYFSGRFPYNEQFF. The CDR3 nucleotides are TGCAGCGTTTATTTTAGCGGGAGATTCCCCTACAATGAGCAGTTCTTC.